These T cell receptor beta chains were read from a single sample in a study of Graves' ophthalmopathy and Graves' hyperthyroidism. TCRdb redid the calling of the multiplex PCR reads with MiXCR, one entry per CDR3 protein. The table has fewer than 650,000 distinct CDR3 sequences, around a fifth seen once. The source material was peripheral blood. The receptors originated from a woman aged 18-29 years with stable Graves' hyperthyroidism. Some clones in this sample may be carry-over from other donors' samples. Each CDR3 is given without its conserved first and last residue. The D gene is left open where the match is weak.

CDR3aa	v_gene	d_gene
ASSTYGQGAKNIQY	TRBV28	TRBD1
ASTGRENTGELF	TRBV19	NA
ASRGENTEAF	TRBV2	NA
ASSSPQDTPNTGELF	TRBV12-3/TRBV12-4	NA
ASSEDMYSPLH	TRBV6-1	NA
ASSPGGTGYGNTIY	TRBV12-3/TRBV12-4	TRBD1
SARDGETGSDEQY	TRBV20-1	TRBD1
ASGPPGSNYGYT	TRBV10-2	NA
ASSLLDRWNTEAF	TRBV7-2	NA
ASSLGVDASYYGYT	TRBV11-1	NA
ASSAGQGNVRGPRGPYEQY	TRBV25-1	TRBD1
ASSVRQGSWETQY	TRBV12-3/TRBV12-4	TRBD1
ASSTTGLRGYT	TRBV6-5	NA
ASSYGTEQETQY	TRBV6-5	NA
SAKWTRRRPEQY	TRBV20-1	TRBD2
ATSRRLDTEAF	TRBV15	NA
ASSVRGEQY	TRBV6-2/TRBV6-3	NA
ASAEAGYYAYEQY	TRBV10-2	NA
ASSGREVNTGELF	TRBV25-1	NA
ASRRAQLGGNTIY	TRBV6-1	NA
SARDRLTGGNYGYT	TRBV20-1	TRBD1
ASKPPGTSGSGELF	TRBV6-1	TRBD2
ASQGLGGSNQPQH	TRBV7-2	NA
ANRPGGAETQY	TRBV6-1	NA
ASGRSSAGGNYGYT	TRBV11-2	NA
ASSLDPLGRISTDTQY	TRBV11-2	NA
ASDDSQHGYT	TRBV12-3/TRBV12-4	NA
SASRQGVNYGYT	TRBV20-1	TRBD1
ASSGEGRIYGYT	TRBV6-1	NA
ASSLCWCGRTQETQY	TRBV28	TRBD2
ATSERTGGLETQY	TRBV24-1	NA
ASSSEGVEGNIQY	TRBV5-1	NA
SVVDNTNQPQH	TRBV29-1	NA
ASSAGPLRAF	TRBV11-3	NA
ASSSPGYEQY	TRBV12-3/TRBV12-4	NA
SARGSSTQH	TRBV20-1	NA
ASSESGFSYNSPLH	TRBV6-1	NA
ASSQDLLAGGETQY	TRBV4-1	TRBD2
SARTGRGNEQY	TRBV20-1	NA
ASSLGQNSYNSPLH	TRBV11-2	TRBD1
ASKRQPGGQETKY	TRBV2	TRBD1
ASSARTGGGNQPQH	TRBV6-1	TRBD1
ASSGPTSGSYNEQF	TRBV25-1	TRBD2
ASTVGQGSDTQY	TRBV2	TRBD1
ASSVDRAGGGEQY	TRBV9	TRBD2
SARDPSSGSYEQY	TRBV20-1	TRBD2
SVLQERYQETQY	TRBV29-1	NA
ASSLAFRELF	TRBV11-2	NA
ASSVGANYGYT	TRBV25-1	NA
ASSFFGGGLNTEAF	TRBV5-1	NA
ASTTGGDEQY	TRBV12-3/TRBV12-4	TRBD1
ASRQGQGAGELF	TRBV6-1	TRBD1
ASSPRVGQY	TRBV12-3/TRBV12-4	NA
ASSQTTEYGYT	TRBV6-1	NA
ASSPWDSSGANVLT	TRBV11-2	TRBD1
ASSTQGTAHQPQH	TRBV19	TRBD1
ASSQAGGGSVRNTIY	TRBV4-1	NA
ASSFSRTLYYGYT	TRBV13	NA
ASSRKPGLGGETQY	TRBV7-2	TRBD2